The entry below gives a single TCR beta chain sequence along with its context. Its target is not known. Primers: 60 Vbeta forward and 13 Jbeta reverse. Produced via immunoSEQ multiplex PCR; TCRdb's table is partial and in-frame only. This sample contains about 210,000 clones. The sample originates from a study of cytomegalovirus exposure and HLA in healthy donors. Everyone who donated was a healthy bone marrow donor. Points from the study as a whole: The study assumed roughly uniform donor sequencing depth for presence/absence analyses.

Sequencing was done on a sample of PBMCs. The receptor comes from a woman aged 25 to 39 in good health and CMV-seropositive.

The CDR3: CASSLAGLAGGLSDTQYF. The CDR3 DNA reads TGCGCCAGCAGCTTGGCCGGGCTAGCGGGGGGGTTGTCAGATACGCAGTATTTT. The rearrangement joins TRBV5-1 to TRBJ2-3; 12 positions agree with TRBD2. V shed 0 bases, J shed 4 bases, and the junction held 9 bases outside the gene matches. CDR1 and CDR2 from the germline V gene are SGHRS and YFSETQ. CDR3 length: 18 residues.